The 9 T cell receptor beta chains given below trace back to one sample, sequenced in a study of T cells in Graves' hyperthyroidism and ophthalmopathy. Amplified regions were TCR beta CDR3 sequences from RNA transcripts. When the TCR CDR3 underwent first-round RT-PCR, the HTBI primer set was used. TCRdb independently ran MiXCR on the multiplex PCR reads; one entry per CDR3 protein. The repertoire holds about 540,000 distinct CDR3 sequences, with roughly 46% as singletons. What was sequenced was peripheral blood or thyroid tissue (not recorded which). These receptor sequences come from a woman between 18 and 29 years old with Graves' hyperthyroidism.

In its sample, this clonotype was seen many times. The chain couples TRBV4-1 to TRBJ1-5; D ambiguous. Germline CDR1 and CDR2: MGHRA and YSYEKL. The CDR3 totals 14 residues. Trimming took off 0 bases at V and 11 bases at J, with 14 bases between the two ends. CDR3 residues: CASSQDQEEKAQHF. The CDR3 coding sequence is TGCGCCAGCAGCCAAGATCAGGAGGAAAAGGCCCAGCATTTT.

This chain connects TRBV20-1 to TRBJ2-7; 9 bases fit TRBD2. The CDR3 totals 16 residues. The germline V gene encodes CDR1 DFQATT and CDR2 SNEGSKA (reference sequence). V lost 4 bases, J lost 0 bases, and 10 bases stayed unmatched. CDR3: CSATFPRTSASYEQYF. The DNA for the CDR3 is TGCAGTGCTACATTCCCCCGGACTAGCGCCTCCTACGAGCAGTACTTC.

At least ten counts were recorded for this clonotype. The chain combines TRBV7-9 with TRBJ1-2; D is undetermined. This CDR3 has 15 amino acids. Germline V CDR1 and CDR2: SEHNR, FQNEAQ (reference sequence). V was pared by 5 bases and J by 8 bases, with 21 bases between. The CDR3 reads CASSPGDRSLVGYTF. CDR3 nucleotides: TGTGCCAGCAGCCCCGGCGATAGATCCCTGGTGGGCTACACCTTC.

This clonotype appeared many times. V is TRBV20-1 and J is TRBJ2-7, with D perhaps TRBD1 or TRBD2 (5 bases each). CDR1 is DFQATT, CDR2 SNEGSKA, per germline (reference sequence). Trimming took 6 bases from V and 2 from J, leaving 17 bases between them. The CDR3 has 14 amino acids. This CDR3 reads CSAKGFGGTYEQYF. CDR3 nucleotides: TGCAGTGCCAAAGGCTTTGGGGGAACCTACGAGCAGTACTTC.

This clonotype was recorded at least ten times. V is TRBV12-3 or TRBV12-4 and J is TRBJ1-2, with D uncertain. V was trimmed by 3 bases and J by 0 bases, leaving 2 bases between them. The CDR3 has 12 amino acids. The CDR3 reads CASSFPNYGYTF. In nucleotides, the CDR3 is TGTGCCAGCAGTTTTCCTAACTATGGCTACACCTTC.

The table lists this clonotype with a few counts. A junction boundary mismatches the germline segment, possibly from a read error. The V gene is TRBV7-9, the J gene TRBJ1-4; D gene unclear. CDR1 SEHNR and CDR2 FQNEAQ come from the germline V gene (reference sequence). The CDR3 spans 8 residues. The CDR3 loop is CASSLEGF. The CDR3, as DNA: TGTGCCAGCAGCTTAGAAGGTTTT. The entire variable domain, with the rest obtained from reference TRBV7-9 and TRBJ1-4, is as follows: DTGVSQNPRHKITKRGQNVTFRCDPISEHNRLYWYRQTLGQGPEFLTYFQNEAQLEKSRLLSDRFSAERPKGSFSTLEIQRTEQGDSAMYLCASSLEGFGSGTQLSVL.

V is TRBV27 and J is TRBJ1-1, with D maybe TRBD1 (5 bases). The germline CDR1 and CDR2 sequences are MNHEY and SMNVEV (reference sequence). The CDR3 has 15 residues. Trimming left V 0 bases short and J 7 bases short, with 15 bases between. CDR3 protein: CASSLSPHRIHEAFF. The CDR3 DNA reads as TGTGCCAGCAGTTTATCCCCCCACAGGATCCATGAAGCTTTCTTT.

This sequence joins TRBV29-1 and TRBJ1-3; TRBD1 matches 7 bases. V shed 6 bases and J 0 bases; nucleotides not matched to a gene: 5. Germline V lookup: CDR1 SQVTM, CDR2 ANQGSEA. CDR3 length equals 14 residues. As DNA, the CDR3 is TGCAGCGTGGACAGGTGTGTCTCTGGAAACACCATATATTTT. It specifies CSVDRCVSGNTIYF. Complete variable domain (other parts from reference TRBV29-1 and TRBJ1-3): SAVISQKPSRDICQRGTSLTIQCQVDSQVTMMFWYRQQPGQSLTLIATANQGSEATYESGFVIDKFPISRPNLTFSTLTVSNMSPEDSSIYLCSVDRCVSGNTIYFGEGSWLTVV.

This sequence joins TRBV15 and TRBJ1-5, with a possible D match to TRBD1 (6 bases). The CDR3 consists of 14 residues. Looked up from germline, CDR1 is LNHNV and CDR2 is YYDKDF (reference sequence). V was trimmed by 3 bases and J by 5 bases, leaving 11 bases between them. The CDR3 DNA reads TGTGCCACCAGCAGTGAAAGGGGGGATCAGCCCCAGCATTTT. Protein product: CATSSERGDQPQHF. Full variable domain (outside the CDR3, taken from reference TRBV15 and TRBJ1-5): DAMVIQNPRYQVTQFGKPVTLSCSQTLNHNVMYWYQQKSSQAPKLLFHYYDKDFNNEADTPDNFQSRRPNTSFCFLDIRSPGLGDTAMYLCATSSERGDQPQHFGDGTRLSIL.